This T cell receptor (beta chain) was retrieved from a study of blood T cell repertoires in COVID-19. Across the study: Spain, Italy and the United States supplied samples that represented acute and convalescent COVID-19. Sources were T cells, B-cell-depleted T cells, or PBMCs; the material itself was cDNA or gDNA.

Study processing details: Amplification with reference gene primers provided the estimates of nucleated cell counts. Some clones are missing from TCRdb's copy, which holds only in-frame ones; the method was immunoSEQ multiplex PCR. D and trimming were read from the DNA, whereas the V and J calls and clone size are those reported in that table. This table has about 100,000 clones, less than 90% appearing once. This clone appeared once. With 0 bases clipped from V and 5 bases from J, the junction kept 6 bases outside the gene matches. The CDR3 runs to 15 residues. The germline V gene has CDR1 SGHTA and CDR2 FQGNSA.

Material: peripheral blood. The receptor's source is a man aged 25 to 40 in a cohort sampled during active COVID-19. The rearrangement joins TRBV7-2 to TRBJ2-7; 8 bases align to TRBD2. In nucleotides, the CDR3 is TGTGCCAGCAGCTTAGCCCCTGGAGCGGGGGACGAGCAGTACTTC. This sequence encodes CASSLAPGAGDEQYF.